These T cell receptor beta chains were read from a single sample in a study of T-cell memory formation after mild COVID-19. MiXCR was run by TCRdb on the 5' RACE reads, yielding one entry per CDR3 protein. The sample yields hundreds of thousands of distinct CDR3 sequences, less than 25% seen once. The sample consisted of PBMCs or a T cell subset sorted from them (not recorded which). These receptors came from an adult woman who had mild COVID-19 (a few samples of this study predate the infection). Cell type and time point are not known. Both conserved end residues are trimmed from each CDR3.

J | V | length | CDR3
TRBJ1-1 | TRBV28 | 10 | ASSPRQRGAF
TRBJ2-1 | TRBV30 | 12 | AWNSGQGNNEQF
TRBJ2-3 | TRBV7-8 | 15 | ASSLVNRRVSTDTQY
TRBJ1-6 | TRBV3-1 | 13 | ASSGSGTLNSPLH
TRBJ1-2 | TRBV4-1 | 13 | ASTHTGGGYYGYT
TRBJ1-1 | TRBV2 | 12 | ASRWTGMNTEAF
TRBJ2-1 | TRBV3-1 | 12 | ASRPRQGRNEQF
TRBJ2-7 | TRBV20-1 | 13 | SARALAGNSYEQY
TRBJ2-5 | TRBV2 | 14 | ASKYPGAQLQETQY
TRBJ2-7 | TRBV14 | 11 | ASSQRSAGEQY
TRBJ1-1 | TRBV12-3/TRBV12-4 | 12 | ASRQDRPNTEAF
TRBJ2-3 | TRBV24-1 | 11 | ATGGRGTDTQY
TRBJ2-7 | TRBV4-3 | 13 | ASSQDWEGDGEQY
TRBJ2-7 | TRBV12-5 | 16 | ASGLVLVAGTGAYEQY
TRBJ2-7 | TRBV29-1 | 11 | SEKQGRFYEQY
TRBJ2-4 | TRBV7-8 | 13 | ASSHLAALGNIQY